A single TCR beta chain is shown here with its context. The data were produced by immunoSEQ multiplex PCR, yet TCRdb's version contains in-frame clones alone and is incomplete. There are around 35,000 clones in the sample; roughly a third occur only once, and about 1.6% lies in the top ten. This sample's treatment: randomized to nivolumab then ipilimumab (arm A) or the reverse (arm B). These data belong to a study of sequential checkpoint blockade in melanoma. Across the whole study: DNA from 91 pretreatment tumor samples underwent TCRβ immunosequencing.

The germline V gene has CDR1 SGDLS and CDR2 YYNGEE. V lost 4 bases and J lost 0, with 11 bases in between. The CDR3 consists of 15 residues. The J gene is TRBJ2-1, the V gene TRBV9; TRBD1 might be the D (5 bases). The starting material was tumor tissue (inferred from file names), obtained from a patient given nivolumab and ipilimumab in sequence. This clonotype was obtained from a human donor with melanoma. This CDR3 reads CASSPHRSSYNEQFF. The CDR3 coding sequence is TGTGCCAGCAGCCCACACAGGAGCTCCTACAATGAGCAGTTCTTC.